Listed below are T cell receptor beta chains from one sample, sequenced in a study of control samples from healthy donors and cancer patients. Clones were sequenced by immunoSEQ multiplex PCR, and TCRdb holds only the in-frame ones, with some missing. The sample contains some 110,000 clones, roughly 92% of which appear only once. Sequenced: blood. These receptors were collected from a man between 25 and 39 years old in good health. CDR3s include the opening cysteine and the closing phenylalanine or tryptophan.

len,j_gene,v_gene,CDR3aa
16,TRBJ1-2,TRBV6-6,CASSAGTGGLDYGYTF
17,TRBJ2-5,TRBV16,CASSHPPGGSQQETQYF
15,TRBJ1-2,TRBV7-2,CASSTRDRADYGYTF
13,TRBJ2-1,TRBV3-1/TRBV3-2,CASSRGRYNEQFF
15,TRBJ2-5,TRBV24-1,CATSDPQGIQETQYF
14,TRBJ2-7,TRBV2,CASSETGLNYEQYF
14,TRBJ1-3,TRBV9,CASSPPRSGNTIYF
16,TRBJ1-5,TRBV2,CASSPPGGTGRTPQHF
14,TRBJ2-2,TRBV27,CASSSGAGTGELFF
16,TRBJ1-5,TRBV28,CASSFYQGFGNQPQHF
19,TRBJ2-6,TRBV15,CATSRPGTGGFSGANVLTF
15,TRBJ1-1,TRBV5-1,CASSLRTPGDTEAFF
11,TRBJ1-1,TRBV28,CASSLTGEAFF
13,TRBJ1-1,TRBV9,CASSVGLSTEAFF
17,TRBJ2-7,TRBV4-1,CASSQDPIGQGTDEQYF
17,TRBJ2-6,TRBV3-1/TRBV3-2,CASSSGTGERWANVLTF
13,TRBJ2-5,TRBV5-1,CASSSGGPETQYF
15,TRBJ2-3,TRBV2,CASGTSGGALDTQYF
18,TRBJ2-1,TRBV30,CAWSVRVGERGTYNEQFF
15,TRBJ2-7,TRBV2,CASRLTGQAAYEQYF
16,TRBJ1-6,TRBV5-1,CASSPTGSSYNSPLHF
15,TRBJ2-3,TRBV2,CASSDGVAGADTQYF
15,TRBJ2-1,TRBV6-1,CASSEGLAGGREQFF
17,TRBJ1-4,TRBV11-2,CASSLVPGGRDEAKLFF
15,TRBJ1-2,TRBV6-6,CASSPDRVGVYGYTF